The 9 T cell receptor beta chains reported below all come from one sample, sequenced in a study of blood T cell repertoires in COVID-19 (dated by TCRdb to the early 2020s). To prepare the library, the immunoSEQ multiplex PCR assay was applied. TCRdb limited this immuneACCESS table to in-frame rearrangements with V and J called. A share of clones is missing; checked studies link under half to unresolved V genes, and the rest is unexplained. The sample table shows 130,000 to 150,000 clones, and over 75% are seen once. The leading ten clones occupy around 8% of the sample. The sequenced sample consisted of peripheral blood. These receptors were taken from a woman aged 55-75 years with COVID-19, enrolled during active disease.

This chain connects TRBV5-1 to TRBJ2-1; D possibly corresponds to TRBD2 (6 bases). The CDR3 loop spans 14 amino acids. Germline CDR1 and CDR2: SGHRS and YFSETQ. V dropped 0 bases and J dropped 6 bases, with 10 bases sitting between them. CDR3: CASSLVLRGNEQFF. CDR3 coding DNA: TGCGCCAGCAGCTTGGTGCTGCGGGGCAATGAGCAGTTCTTC.

V is TRBV7-2 and J is TRBJ1-1; 7 bases match TRBD1. The V gene end was trimmed by 5 bases and the J gene end by 11 bases; junction bases not matched to a gene: 14. Germline CDR1 and CDR2: SGHTA and FQGNSA. The CDR3 spans 14 residues. The CDR3 DNA reads TGTGCCAGCAGCCCAAGACAGGGAGTTGGAGAGGCTTTCTTT. It encodes CASSPRQGVGEAFF.

This clone has only one observation. V is TRBV5-1 and J is TRBJ1-2, with a tentative D call TRBD1 (6 bases). Germline CDR1 and CDR2: SGHRS and YFSETQ. CDR3 length: 15 residues. V shed 5 bases and J shed 4 bases, with 18 bases lying between them. The CDR3 loop reads CASSPATGVLYGYTF. The CDR3 DNA reads as TGCGCCAGCAGTCCTGCGACAGGCGTACTCTATGGCTACACCTTC.

The rearrangement joins TRBV7-2 to TRBJ2-3; 7 bases fit TRBD1. CDR1 is SGHTA and CDR2 is FQGNSA in the germline V gene. Trimming cost V 1 base and J 2 bases; bases outside gene matches: 3. The CDR3 totals 15 residues. CDR3 in DNA: TGTGCCAGCAGCTTAGAGGGGGCTCTCACAGATACGCAGTATTTT. It encodes CASSLEGALTDTQYF.

This chain connects TRBV10-3 to TRBJ1-5, with D possibly TRBD1 on 6 matching bases. The CDR3 runs to 14 residues. Trimming left V 3 bases short and J 7 bases short, with 13 bases between. The V gene's germline CDR1 is ENHRY and CDR2 SYGVKD. CDR3 sequence reads: CAISEGTLYQPQHF. CDR3 in DNA: TGTGCCATCAGTGAAGGGACATTGTACCAGCCCCAGCATTTT.

V gene TRBV19 combines with J gene TRBJ2-5; D is undetermined. The V end lost 10 bases, the J end lost 4 bases, and 31 bases lay between the germline ends. The CDR3 is made up of 18 amino acids. The V gene's germline CDR1 is LNHDA and CDR2 SQIVND (reference sequence). CDR3 residues: CATYFTWRGEEPGETQYF. The DNA for the CDR3 is TGTGCCACCTACTTCACCTGGAGAGGTGAGGAGCCGGGAGAGACCCAGTACTTC.

This sequence joins TRBV5-6 and TRBJ2-4, with TRBD1 identical over 8 bases. This CDR3 is built from 13 residues. Unmatched junction bases numbered 3, after V lost 2 bases and J lost 8 bases. Germline V lookup: CDR1 SGHDT, CDR2 YYEEEE. The DNA for the CDR3 is TGTGCCAGCAGCTTTCAGGGGGCGTACATTCAGTACTTC. Amino acids: CASSFQGAYIQYF.

The chain links TRBV15 to TRBJ1-5, with 9 bases aligning to TRBD1. Germline values: CDR1 LNHNV, CDR2 YYDKDF (reference sequence). With V trimmed by 6 bases and J by 6 bases, 12 bases remained unmatched. The CDR3 sequence is 16 residues long. Here the CDR3 DNA reads TGTGCCACCAGACTTAGCGGACAGGGGAGTTCTCAGCCCCAGCATTTT. Its translation is CATRLSGQGSSQPQHF.

The CDR3, as DNA: TGCGCCAGCAGCCTGGTCGTGGGGGGCACCGGGGAGCTGTTTTTT. It specifies CASSLVVGGTGELFF. The chain links TRBV5-1 to TRBJ2-2, with D perhaps matching TRBD2 (6 bases). Germline V gene data show CDR1 as SGHRS and CDR2 as YFSETQ. This CDR3 contains 15 residues. V shed 4 bases and J shed 4 bases, with 14 bases lying between them.